The 24 T cell receptor beta chains below all came from one sample that was sequenced in a study of cytomegalovirus exposure and HLA in healthy donors. The PCR ran on 60 Vbeta and 13 Jbeta primers. Libraries were prepared by immunoSEQ multiplex PCR; TCRdb keeps only in-frame clonotypes and omits some of them. Of around 150,000 clones in the sample, roughly 62% were seen once. The sequenced material came from PBMCs. These receptors were collected from a man aged 60 to 69 in good health and CMV-seronegative.

The rearrangement uses TRBV10-1 and TRBJ2-7; 12 bases match TRBD2. Germline trimming cut 2 bases from V and 1 base from J; bases unmatched to any gene: 0. CDR1 is WNHNN, CDR2 SYGVQD, per germline (reference sequence). The length of the CDR3 is 15 residues. DNA of the CDR3: TGCGCCAGCAGTGAGGGACTAGCGGGATCCTACGAGCAGTACTTC. Amino acid sequence: CASSEGLAGSYEQYF.

This rearrangement joins TRBV27 to TRBJ2-3; D perhaps matches TRBD2 (5 bases). The CDR3 runs to 13 residues. Germline V gene data show CDR1 as MNHEY and CDR2 as SMNVEV (reference sequence). V was cut by 8 bases and J by 3 bases, with 12 bases left in between. CDR3 DNA sequence: TGTGCCAGCGCATCGGGGTTAACAGATACGCAGTATTTT. It encodes CASASGLTDTQYF.

This sequence joins TRBV5-1 and TRBJ2-1, with 7 bases fitting TRBD2. V was pared by 1 base and J by 7 bases, with 11 bases of the junction left unmatched. Per germline, CDR1 SGHRS and CDR2 YFSETQ. The CDR3 is 16 amino acids. CDR3 amino acids: CASSLTPRGGTNEQFF. In DNA form, the CDR3 reads TGCGCCAGCAGCTTGACGCCGCGCGGGGGTACGAATGAGCAGTTCTTC.

The chain links TRBV2 to TRBJ2-2; D is ambiguous. V shed 6 bases and J shed 5 bases, with 10 bases lying between them. The CDR3 is 13 amino acids. CDR1 and CDR2 (germline): SNHLY, FYNNEI. CDR3 coding DNA: TGTGCCAGCAGGGTAGATTATACCGGGGAGCTGTTTTTT. Translation gives CASRVDYTGELFF.

The chain combines TRBV5-1 with TRBJ2-2; D not certain. The germline V and J ends were trimmed by 0 bases and 1 base, with 10 bases remaining between them. The germline V gene has CDR1 SGHRS and CDR2 YFSETQ. The CDR3 totals 16 residues. The CDR3 region is CASSLGVRQNTGELFF. The CDR3 bases are TGCGCCAGCAGCTTGGGGGTGCGACAGAACACCGGGGAGCTGTTTTTT.

The chain links TRBV19 to TRBJ1-1; 10 nucleotides match TRBD1. The V gene end was trimmed by 7 bases and the J gene end by 5 bases; junction bases not matched to a gene: 13. Germline V gene data show CDR1 as LNHDA and CDR2 as SQIVND (reference sequence). The length of the CDR3 is 16 residues. DNA for the CDR3: TGTGCCAGTATGAGGGGTCGCGGACAGGGGGGGACTGAAGCTTTCTTT. It translates to CASMRGRGQGGTEAFF.

As concerns this clone: Other DNA sequences from this sample encode an identical CDR3 as well. The DNA for the CDR3 is TGTGCCACCAGCAAGGGGCCAAGCGGGAGGTCCTACAATGAGCAGTTCTTC. This sequence encodes CATSKGPSGRSYNEQFF. The V and J genes are TRBV15 and TRBJ2-1; 9 bases are a match to TRBD2. Germline CDR1 and CDR2: LNHNV and YYDKDF (reference sequence). The CDR3 contains 17 residues. Trimming at V came to 4 bases and at J to 1 base, leaving 8 bases not matched to a gene.

The gene calls are TRBV10-3 and TRBJ2-1; possible D gene TRBD1, 6 bases. Germline loops: CDR1 ENHRY, CDR2 SYGVKD. The CDR3 has 18 residues. Trimming shortened V by 4 bases and J by 0 bases, and 19 bases separated the two germline ends. CDR3 sequence (DNA): TGTGCCATCAGTGGGCTCCCTTTACCGACAGGCTCCTACAATGAGCAGTTCTTC. Protein sequence: CAISGLPLPTGSYNEQFF.

Here the CDR3 DNA reads TGTGCCAGCAGTCCCACGATCGCCAGGGACGGGGGCGAGCAGTACTTC. Amino acids: CASSPTIARDGGEQYF. The V gene is TRBV27, the J gene TRBJ2-7, with D perhaps matching TRBD2 (6 bases). Germline-derived CDR1 and CDR2 are MNHEY and SMNVEV (reference sequence). CDR3 length: 16 residues. V was clipped by 5 bases and J by 6 bases, with 23 bases between them.

The chain joins TRBV7-3 to TRBJ1-4; unclear D gene. V was clipped by 5 bases and J by 4 bases, with 8 bases between them. Germline V gene sequence: CDR1 SGHTA, CDR2 FQGTGA. CDR3 length: 13 residues. The CDR3 DNA sequence: TGTGCCAGCAGCCTAGACCGTAATGAAAAACTGTTTTTT. Amino acid sequence: CASSLDRNEKLFF. Drawing the rest from reference TRBV7-3 and TRBJ1-4, the complete variable domain is GAGVSQTPSNKVTEKGKYVELRCDPISGHTALYWYRQSLGQGPEFLIYFQGTGAADDSGLPNDRFFAVRPEGSVSTLKIQRTERGDSAVYLCASSLDRNEKLFFGSGTQLSVL.

V gene TRBV6-1 combines with J gene TRBJ2-5; D possibly corresponds to TRBD1 (8 bases). The length of the CDR3 is 16 residues. CDR1 and CDR2 from the germline V gene are MNHNS and SASEGT. V lost 4 bases and J lost 5, with 20 bases in between. CDR3 in DNA: TGTGCCAGCAGTGGAATTTTTACAGGGGGGGGCGAGACCCAGTACTTC. Protein sequence: CASSGIFTGGGETQYF.

The chain links TRBV19 to TRBJ2-2; unclear D gene. The germline CDR1 and CDR2 sequences are LNHDA and SQIVND (reference sequence). This CDR3 comprises 14 residues. Trimming pared 3 bases from V and 4 bases from J, leaving 9 bases between. CDR3 loop: CASSISSTTGELFF. The CDR3 DNA follows: TGTGCCAGTAGTATTAGCTCAACCACCGGGGAGCTGTTTTTT. Full variable domain (rest looked up from reference TRBV19 and TRBJ2-2): DGGITQSPKYLFRKEGQNVTLSCEQNLNHDAMYWYRQDPGQGLRLIYYSQIVNDFQKGDIAEGYSVSREKKESFPLTVTSAQKNPTAFYLCASSISSTTGELFFGEGSRLTVL.

The chain joins TRBV19 to TRBJ2-5; 9 bases are a match to TRBD1. Per the germline V gene, CDR1 is LNHDA and CDR2 is SQIVND (reference sequence). V trimming: 6 bases; J trimming: 5 bases; junction bases outside the gene matches: 4. This CDR3 comprises 13 residues. This CDR3 is CASSGTGMETQYF. CDR3 bases: TGTGCCAGTAGCGGGACAGGGATGGAGACCCAGTACTTC.

This chain links TRBV5-1 with TRBJ2-7; D call uncertain. CDR3 length equals 14 residues. The germline V gene has CDR1 SGHRS and CDR2 YFSETQ. V shed 0 bases and J shed 0 bases, with 7 bases lying between them. As DNA, the CDR3 is TGCGCCAGCAGCTTGGAGGAGAACTCCTACGAGCAGTACTTC. Amino acids: CASSLEENSYEQYF.

This chain uses TRBV5-4 with TRBJ1-6, with D perhaps TRBD1 (5 bases). The CDR3 extends over 14 amino acids. In germline, CDR1 is SGHNT, CDR2 YYREEE (reference sequence). V lost 3 bases to trimming and J lost 7 bases, with 11 bases between them. The CDR3 reads CASSSGTGNSPLHF. For the CDR3, the DNA is TGTGCCAGCAGCTCCGGGACTGGAAATTCACCCCTCCACTTT.

The chain links TRBV6-1 to TRBJ1-2; D gene ambiguous. CDR3 length equals 12 residues. Trimming pared 3 bases from V and 5 bases from J, leaving 7 bases between. Germline values: CDR1 MNHNS, CDR2 SASEGT. CDR3 nucleotide sequence: TGTGCCAGCAGTGACAGCGGGTATGGCTACACCTTC. Amino acids: CASSDSGYGYTF.

This sequence joins TRBV29-1 and TRBJ2-7; 9 bases align to TRBD1. Unmatched junction bases numbered 9, after V lost 4 bases and J lost 2 bases. Germline V gene sequence: CDR1 SQVTM, CDR2 ANQGSEA. The CDR3 has 15 residues. The CDR3 bases are TGCAGCGTTGGACCCGGGACAGGGTATGCCTACGAGCAGTACTTC. This sequence encodes CSVGPGTGYAYEQYF.

The chain combines TRBV19 with TRBJ2-2; 9 nucleotides agree with TRBD1. This CDR3 has 15 residues. The germline V gene encodes CDR1 LNHDA and CDR2 SQIVND (reference sequence). V dropped 5 bases and J dropped 6; count of bases not matched to a gene: 7. The CDR3 sequence is CASSSGQGGAGELFF. Written as DNA, the CDR3 is TGTGCCAGTAGTTCGGGACAGGGTGGGGCCGGGGAGCTGTTTTTT.

The chain carries TRBV5-1 and TRBJ2-1; 10 bases match TRBD2. The CDR3 covers 15 residues. J lost 9 bases, V lost 4 bases, and 10 bases had no gene match. The germline V gene encodes CDR1 SGHRS and CDR2 YFSETQ. CDR3 protein: CASSRASGSSGEQFF. The DNA for the CDR3 is TGCGCCAGCAGCCGGGCTAGCGGGAGTTCAGGTGAGCAGTTCTTC.

The gene calls are TRBV29-1 and TRBJ2-2, with 8 bases identical to TRBD1. The ends lost 6 bases at V and 2 bases at J; junction bases unmatched: 8. The CDR3 covers 15 residues. Germline V gene sequence: CDR1 SQVTM, CDR2 ANQGSEA. The CDR3 nucleotides are TGCAGCGTCCGATCGACAGGGGCTAACACCGGGGAGCTGTTTTTT. Amino acids: CSVRSTGANTGELFF.

This clone was seen once. The chain recombines TRBV19 with TRBJ1-2; a possible D gene is TRBD1 (5 bases). The CDR3 covers 15 residues. Trimming cost V 6 bases and J 2 bases, with 16 bases left between them. CDR1 and CDR2 from the germline V gene are LNHDA and SQIVND (reference sequence). Here the CDR3 reads CASRRDGGLNYGYTF. CDR3 nucleotides: TGTGCCAGTAGAAGGGACGGGGGATTGAACTATGGCTACACCTTC.

J is TRBJ2-7 and V is TRBV6-1; 8 bases fit TRBD1. Germline V gene lookup returns CDR1 MNHNS and CDR2 SASEGT. This CDR3 region has 13 residues. J gave up 3 bases and V 3 bases, and 1 base lay outside the gene matches. CDR3 sequence: CASSDRGLYEQYF. The CDR3 nucleotides read TGTGCCAGCAGTGACAGGGGGCTCTACGAGCAGTACTTC.

V is TRBV29-1 and J is TRBJ2-1, with 7 bases matching TRBD2. The CDR3 is made up of 14 amino acids. Germline CDR1 reads SQVTM; CDR2 reads ANQGSEA. The J segment lost 8 bases and the V segment lost 3 bases, leaving 10 bases of the junction unmatched. Here the CDR3 reads CSVDYLAAIDEQFF. The CDR3 coding sequence is TGCAGCGTTGACTATCTAGCGGCTATTGATGAGCAGTTCTTC.

The J gene is TRBJ2-5, the V gene TRBV6-1; maybe TRBD1 (6 bases). The DNA end lines up better with TRBJ2-7; the J call may be wrong. The CDR3 runs 13 residues. Germline V gene sequence: CDR1 MNHNS, CDR2 SASEGT. The CDR3 DNA sequence: TGTGCCAGCAGAGGGGACATACGCTACGAGCAGTACTTC. It yields the protein CASRGDIRYEQYF.